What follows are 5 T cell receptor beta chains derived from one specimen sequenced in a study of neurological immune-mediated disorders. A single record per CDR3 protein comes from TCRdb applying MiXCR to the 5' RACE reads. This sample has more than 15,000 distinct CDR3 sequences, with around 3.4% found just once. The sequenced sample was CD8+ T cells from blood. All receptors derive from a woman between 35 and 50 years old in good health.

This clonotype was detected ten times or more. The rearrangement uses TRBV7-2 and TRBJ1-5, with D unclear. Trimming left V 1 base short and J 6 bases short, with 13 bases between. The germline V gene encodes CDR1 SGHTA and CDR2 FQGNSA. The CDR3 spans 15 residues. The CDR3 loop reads CASSLERQIGQPQHF. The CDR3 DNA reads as TGTGCCAGCAGCTTAGAAAGGCAGATAGGTCAGCCCCAGCATTTT.

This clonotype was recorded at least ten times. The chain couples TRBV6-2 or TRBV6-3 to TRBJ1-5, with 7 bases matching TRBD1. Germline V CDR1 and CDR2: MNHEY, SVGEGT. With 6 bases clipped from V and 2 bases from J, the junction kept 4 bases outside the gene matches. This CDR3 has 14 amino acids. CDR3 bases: TGTGCCAGCAGCTGGACAGGAGGCAATCAGCCCCAGCATTTT. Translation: CASSWTGGNQPQHF.

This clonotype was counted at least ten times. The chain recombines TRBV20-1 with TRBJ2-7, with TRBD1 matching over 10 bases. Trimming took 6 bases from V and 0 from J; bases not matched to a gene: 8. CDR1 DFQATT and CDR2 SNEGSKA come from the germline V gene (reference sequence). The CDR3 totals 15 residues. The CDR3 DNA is TGCAGTGCAGCAGCCGGGACAGGGGACTCCTACGAGCAGTACTTC. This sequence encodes CSAAAGTGDSYEQYF.

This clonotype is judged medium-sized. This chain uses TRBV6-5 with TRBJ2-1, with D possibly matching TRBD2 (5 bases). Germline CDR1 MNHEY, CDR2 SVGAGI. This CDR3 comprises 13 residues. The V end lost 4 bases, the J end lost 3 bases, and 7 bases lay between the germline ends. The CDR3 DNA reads TGTGCCAGCAGTTCCCGGGACTACAATGAGCAGTTCTTC. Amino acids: CASSSRDYNEQFF.

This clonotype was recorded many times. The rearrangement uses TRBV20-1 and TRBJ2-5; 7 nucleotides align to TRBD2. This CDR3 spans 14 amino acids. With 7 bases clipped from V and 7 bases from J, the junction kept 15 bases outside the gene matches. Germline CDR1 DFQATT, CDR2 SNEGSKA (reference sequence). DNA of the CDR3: TGCAGTGGGAATGGTGGCGGGAGAGTTGGGACCCAGTACTTC. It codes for CSGNGGGRVGTQYF.